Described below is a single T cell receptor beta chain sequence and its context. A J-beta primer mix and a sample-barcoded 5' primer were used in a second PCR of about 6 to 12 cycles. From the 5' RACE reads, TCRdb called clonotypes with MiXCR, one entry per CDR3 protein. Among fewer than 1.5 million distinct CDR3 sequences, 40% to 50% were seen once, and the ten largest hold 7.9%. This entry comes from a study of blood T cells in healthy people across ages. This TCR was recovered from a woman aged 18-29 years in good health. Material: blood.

CDR3: CASSEGDGRLGNVLTF. The DNA for the CDR3 is TGTGCCAGCAGTGAAGGGGACGGACGGTTAGGTAACGTCCTGACTTTC. The V call is TRBV25-1, the J call TRBJ2-6, with D perhaps given as TRBD1 or TRBD2 (5 bases each). This CDR3 comprises 16 residues. Germline V gene lookup returns CDR1 MGHDK and CDR2 SYGVNS. V lost 2 bases to trimming and J lost 10 bases, with 18 bases between them.